This passage covers 18 T cell receptor beta chains from one sample sequenced in a study of shared clonotypes between healthy human individuals. Repertoires were generated with immunoSEQ multiplex PCR, while TCRdb's copy carries only in-frame clones and drops some. The data show about 2 million clones, roughly 94% seen once. The sample comprised naive CD4+ T cells sorted from blood. Indicated subset: CD45RA+ positively selected. The receptors derive from a man aged 18 to 30 in good health.

This clone was recorded only once. The CDR3 reads CASSLGLVLTGELFF. CDR3 sequence (DNA): TGTGCCAGCAGCTTGGGACTAGTACTCACCGGGGAGCTGTTTTTT. The V gene is TRBV7-2, the J gene TRBJ2-2; 8 bases are a match to TRBD2. V was pared by 3 bases and J by 4 bases, with 4 bases of the junction left unmatched. CDR1 and CDR2 (germline): SGHTA, FQGNSA. The CDR3 sequence is 15 residues long. Full variable domain (rest looked up from reference TRBV7-2 and TRBJ2-2): GAGVSQSPSNKVTEKGKDVELRCDPISGHTALYWYRQSLGQGLEFLIYFQGNSAPDKSGLPSDRFSAERTGGSVSTLTIQRTQQEDSAVYLCASSLGLVLTGELFFGEGSRLTVL.

This clone was found a few times. The chain is built from TRBV6-5 and TRBJ1-6; tentative D call: TRBD1 (5 bases). CDR1 and CDR2 (germline): MNHEY, SVGAGI. This CDR3 region has 12 residues. Trimming took 6 bases from V and 7 from J, leaving 7 bases between them. CDR3 nucleotide sequence: TGTGCCAGCAGGGGACCCAATTCACCCCTCCACTTT. Translating gives CASRGPNSPLHF.

This clone has just one count. Other DNA sequences within the sample encode an identical CDR3. The chain links TRBV7-9 to TRBJ1-2; D is unclear. Germline V gives CDR1 SEHNR, CDR2 FQNEAQ (reference sequence). This CDR3 is 11 amino acids long. Trimming cost V 1 base and J 5 bases, with 2 bases left between them. The CDR3 DNA follows: TGTGCCAGCAGCTTAGATTATGGCTACACCTTC. Protein: CASSLDYGYTF.

Comment on this clone: Distinct nucleotide sequences in the sample also encode this CDR3. The V gene is TRBV7-2, the J gene TRBJ2-7; D gene ambiguous. Trimming cost V 1 base and J 2 bases, with 6 bases left between them. The CDR3 runs to 13 residues. Germline values: CDR1 SGHTA, CDR2 FQGNSA. The CDR3 loop reads CASSLVVAYEQYF. The DNA of the CDR3 is TGTGCCAGCAGCTTAGTCGTCGCCTACGAGCAGTACTTC. The full variable domain, in which reference TRBV7-2 and TRBJ2-7 provide the parts outside the CDR3, is GAGVSQSPSNKVTEKGKDVELRCDPISGHTALYWYRQSLGQGLEFLIYFQGNSAPDKSGLPSDRFSAERTGGSVSTLTIQRTQQEDSAVYLCASSLVVAYEQYFGPGTRLTVT.

A single count supports this clone. The rearrangement uses TRBV6-6 and TRBJ1-1; no clear D. CDR3 size: 15 residues. The germline V and J ends were trimmed by 7 bases and 3 bases, with 18 bases remaining between them. In germline, CDR1 is MNHNY, CDR2 SVGAGI (reference sequence). The CDR3 loop is CASIPWTRLDTEAFF. The CDR3 coding sequence is TGTGCCAGCATTCCATGGACTCGGCTGGACACTGAAGCTTTCTTT.

This clone has only one observation. This chain links TRBV18 with TRBJ1-2; D uncertain. The CDR3 loop spans 15 amino acids. Between the trimmed V and J ends, which lost 0 bases and 4 bases, there was a span of 12 bases. Germline CDR1 KGHSH, CDR2 LQKENI. CDR3 nucleotides: TGTGCCAGCTCACCACCGACTAGTATTGTCTATGGCTACACCTTC. It translates to CASSPPTSIVYGYTF.

The chain uses TRBV7-9 and TRBJ1-2, with 10 bases that match TRBD1. V shed 5 bases and J 4 bases; nucleotides not matched to a gene: 4. The CDR3 totals 14 residues. Germline CDR1 is SEHNR and CDR2 is FQNEAQ (reference sequence). The CDR3 bases are TGTGCCAGCAGCCAGGACAGGGGGTCCTATGGCTACACCTTC. Protein product: CASSQDRGSYGYTF.

As for this clone: Other DNA sequences of this sample code for an identical CDR3. The chain employs TRBV29-1 and TRBJ2-3; D possibly matches TRBD1 or TRBD2 (6 bases each). Per germline, CDR1 SQVTM and CDR2 ANQGSEA. CDR3 size: 12 residues. V was cut by 6 bases and J by 1 base, with 8 bases left in between. CDR3 sequence: CSVEGGTDTQYF. DNA for the CDR3: TGCAGCGTGGAGGGGGGCACAGATACGCAGTATTTT.

The chain links TRBV7-2 to TRBJ2-1, with a possible D match to TRBD2 (6 bases). V was cut by 4 bases and J by 0 bases, with 13 bases left in between. There are 16 residues in the CDR3. Germline loops: CDR1 SGHTA, CDR2 FQGNSA. CDR3 nucleotides: TGTGCCAGCAGCTCGATAGCGGTAAGCTCCTACAATGAGCAGTTCTTC. Translating it yields CASSSIAVSSYNEQFF.

The V and J genes are TRBV2 and TRBJ2-1; D possibly uses TRBD1 or TRBD2 (5 bases each). V lost 3 bases and J 3 bases, leaving 18 bases between the germline ends. Germline V CDR1 and CDR2: SNHLY, FYNNEI. The CDR3 length is 17 residues. CDR3 region: CASSDERLRGDYNEQFF. For the CDR3, the DNA is TGTGCCAGCAGTGATGAGCGGTTGAGGGGAGACTACAATGAGCAGTTCTTC.

The chain combines TRBV30 with TRBJ2-7, with D perhaps assigned TRBD1 or TRBD2 (6 bases each). The V and J ends lost 8 bases and 4 bases respectively, with 18 bases between them. In germline, CDR1 is GTSNPN, CDR2 SVGIG (reference sequence). The CDR3 sequence is 13 residues long. CDR3 protein: CARRPAGTYEQYF. The CDR3 DNA reads as TGTGCCCGCCGGCCGGCGGGGACATACGAGCAGTACTTC. Complete variable domain (other parts from reference TRBV30 and TRBJ2-7): SQTIHQWPATLVQPVGSPLSLECTVEGTSNPNLYWYRQAAGRGLQLLFYSVGIGQISSEVPQNLSASRPQDRQFILSSKKLLLSDSGFYLCARRPAGTYEQYFGPGTRLTVT.

The chain links TRBV2 to TRBJ2-5; D perhaps matches TRBD1 (5 bases). The ends were cut back, 7 bases at V and 0 bases at J, with 9 bases in the middle. The germline V gene encodes CDR1 SNHLY and CDR2 FYNNEI. CDR3 length: 13 residues. The CDR3 is CASKTDNQETQYF. Written as DNA, the CDR3 is TGTGCCAGCAAAACGGACAACCAAGAGACCCAGTACTTC.

The chain joins TRBV29-1 to TRBJ2-1; 7 bases line up with TRBD1. Germline values: CDR1 SQVTM, CDR2 ANQGSEA. With V trimmed by 5 bases and J by 4 bases, 11 bases remained unmatched. The CDR3 totals 15 residues. The CDR3 spells CSVTRSGQPYNEQFF. The CDR3 DNA is TGCAGCGTTACCAGATCGGGACAGCCTTACAATGAGCAGTTCTTC.

The genes are TRBV6-6 and TRBJ1-1, with D perhaps TRBD1 (6 bases). The CDR3 contains 13 residues. Germline V gene sequence: CDR1 MNHNY, CDR2 SVGAGI (reference sequence). Trimming cost V 7 bases and J 8 bases, with 17 bases left between them. As DNA, the CDR3 is TGTGCCAGCACAAACAGGGAATATACAGAAGCTTTCTTT. Protein product: CASTNREYTEAFF.

The rearrangement joins TRBV9 to TRBJ2-7, with D unresolved. Trimming shortened V by 4 bases and J by 3 bases, and 8 bases separated the two germline ends. Per the germline V gene, CDR1 is SGDLS and CDR2 is YYNGEE. There are 12 residues in the CDR3. CDR3 sequence: CASSSNHYEQYF. The CDR3 nucleotides read TGTGCCAGCAGCAGTAACCACTACGAGCAGTACTTC.

This sequence joins TRBV4-1 and TRBJ1-2; TRBD1 matches 7 bases. The germline CDR1 and CDR2 sequences are MGHRA and YSYEKL. The CDR3 has 17 amino acids. Unmatched junction bases numbered 19, after V lost 6 bases and J lost 6 bases. CDR3 sequence reads: CASRPLFPVGTENGYTF. CDR3 in DNA: TGCGCCAGCAGACCACTTTTTCCGGTGGGGACAGAGAATGGCTACACCTTC.

The chain combines TRBV5-4 with TRBJ2-5; possibly TRBD1 or TRBD2 for D (5 bases each). CDR3 length: 14 amino acids. V lost 2 bases and J 2 bases, leaving 10 bases between the germline ends. The germline CDR1 and CDR2 sequences are SGHNT and YYREEE (reference sequence). The DNA of the CDR3 is TGTGCCAGCAGCTTAACGGGACGGCAAGAGACCCAGTACTTC. It codes for CASSLTGRQETQYF. Supplemented by reference TRBV5-4 and TRBJ2-5, the full variable domain reads ETGVTQSPTHLIKTRGQQVTLRCSSQSGHNTVSWYQQALGQGPQFIFQYYREEENGRGNFPPRFSGLQFPNYSSELNVNALELDDSALYLCASSLTGRQETQYFGPGTRLLVL.

The CDR3 sequence: CSVRKAYEQYF. DNA of the CDR3: TGCAGCGTTAGGAAGGCCTACGAGCAGTACTTC. The chain combines TRBV29-1 with TRBJ2-7, with D unclear. Deletions cut 5 bases from V and 2 bases from J, with 7 bases between. Germline CDR1 reads SQVTM; CDR2 reads ANQGSEA. The CDR3 extends over 11 amino acids.